This paragraph covers one T cell receptor beta chain sequence. No antigen is known for it. The sample holds no much larger clone one base away, and base qualities are not on file. The sample comes from a study of cytomegalovirus exposure and HLA in healthy donors (dated by TCRdb to about 2017). The study in broad terms: In an earlier analysis of under 750 of the donors, about 270 Gb of sequence data and about 110 million unique TCR beta sequences from 150 million to 200 million T cells were reported. Every repertoire in the discovery cohort had been generated on one and the same sequencing platform. A separate validation cohort of roughly 130 different subjects was used in addition to the roughly 700-subject first cohort. Donor age, sex, ethnicity and CMV serostatus were collected together with the repertoire data. Among the approximately 420 genotyped donors, around 81% belonged to the genetic ancestry cluster associated with self-reported Caucasian donors. The study used immunosequencing to profile the T cell repertoires of approximately 650 subjects and linked those repertoires to cytomegalovirus serostatus. In a later genetic analysis, genome-wide SNP genotypes for about three fifths of the roughly 670 donors were used, and that subset was treated as a discovery cohort. In a later analysis, previously published TCR beta repertoires from 550 to 700 donors were re-analyzed and high-resolution HLA genotyping was added so that TCR occurrence patterns could be studied. Because of strong linkage in the cohort, roughly five DR-DQ haplotypes were treated as single units for association and clustering. Rather than drawing on any new phenotypic data, the later analysis identified candidate immune exposures from TCR beta sequences and the way those sequences occurred across donors. An early release that covered approximately 600 HLA-typed donors contained approximately 300 gigabases of sequencing data and 85 million to 100 million unique TCR sequences. Both class I and class II loci were covered by HLA typing, at four-digit resolution. To decide whether each TCR beta V gene segment behaved as functional or pseudogenic, an earlier analysis of some 600 of the donors relied on high-throughput TCR beta sequencing. Typing coverage differed by locus: A, B, C, DRB1 and DQB1 were typed in about 629-630 donors, DQA1 in 522, DPA1 in some 570, and DPB1 in just under 490. The aim of the study was to test whether cataloging public T cell receptors could identify signatures of past pathogen exposure. Among roughly 400 genotyped donors of the cohort, an average of approximately 220,000 unique TCR beta nucleotide sequences was sequenced per donor, of which roughly 18% were non-productive. To predict cytomegalovirus infection status, the study brought together high-throughput TCR immunosequencing, statistical association of individual TCRs with disease status, and machine learning.

Library preparation was by the immunoSEQ multiplex PCR assay. For the multiplex PCR, a mixture combining 60 forward primers for TCR Vbeta segments and 13 reverse primers for TCR Jbeta segments was used. The CDR3 region of rearranged TCR beta genes was amplified from genomic DNA with a multiplex PCR assay. The amplified TCR beta libraries were sequenced on the Illumina HiSeq System as 87-base-pair reads. Processing in the source paper ran as follows. In a later analysis, roughly 80 million unique TCR beta chains were counted across the 650 to 700 repertoires, and roughly 9.9 million of these chains were shared by at least two donors. Raw reads were error-corrected and collapsed into unique sequences with a nearest-neighbor algorithm that merged closely related sequences to remove PCR and sequencing errors. Alignment of CDR3 sequences to IMGT reference sequences was used to assign V, D and J gene segments. For a sequence to be retained, a match of at least six nucleotides was required to both a V gene segment and a J gene segment. A rearrangement was called productive if the CDR3 had no stop codons and remained in frame with V and J, and every other rearrangement was called non-productive. Following IMGT convention, CDR3 was defined as the stretch from the second conserved V-encoded cysteine to the conserved J-encoded phenylalanine. The earlier analysis of about 570 of the donors excluded any sequence lacking an unambiguous match to a single V gene segment. In an earlier analysis of 587 of the donors, a V segment was called functional when productive rearrangements were above 56.7%, and segregating when the standard deviation between donors exceeded 5%. A statistical classification framework was built for diagnosing cytomegalovirus status from the catalog of TCR beta chain sequences. V and J gene assignment, in a later analysis, came from comparing TCR nucleotide sequences with IMGT/GENE-DB human TR gene sequences. The TCRdist pipeline was used in a later analysis to assign CDR3 sequences and most-parsimonious VDJ recombination scenarios. In a later analysis, each TCR beta chain was defined by its CDR3 amino acid sequence together with its V-gene family, and reads lacking a unique V-gene family were excluded. As a way to deal with suspected cross-contamination and a sequencing artifact, a later analysis dropped 450 to 600 nucleotide sequences that were highly shared and had low generation probability. In a later analysis, a clonal expansion index for each public chain was calculated from normalized within-repertoire ranks of inferred template counts. In a later analysis, generation probabilities were computed using a VDJ recombination model fitted to out-of-frame rearrangements, and the results were checked against IGoR. In a later analysis, TCR-TCR, TCR-HLA and TCR-CMV co-occurrence was scored with hypergeometric tests, and a repertoire-size bias correction was applied to TCR pairs. False discovery rates were estimated in a later analysis by permuting HLA or CMV assignments 20 times. In a later analysis, co-occurring TCRs were grouped using DBSCAN, with TCRdist sequence similarity added in when clustering inside HLA-allele-positive subsets. For co-occurrence clustering, repertoires with fewer than 30,000 or more than 120,000 public chains were excluded, along with a handful of repertoires with anomalous nucleotide sharing. This immuneACCESS table, as held by TCRdb, lists in-frame sequences with V and J called but not all clones. Of the missing ones, under half trace to an unresolved V gene in checked studies; the others have no known cause. Clonal size and the V and J genes are those of that table, whereas D and trimming came from the DNA. For this sample there are roughly 100,000 clones; around 80% appear just once. The ten biggest clones cover 6.5% to 7% of the sample.

The paper's findings and limits, for the study overall: A later analysis found that TCR association rates varied across HLA loci, with DRB1 alleles showing the most associated TCRs and HLA-C alleles the fewest. The sequencing pipeline was judged likely to have produced a cluster of highly shared sequence variants as a technical artifact. A total of fewer than 200 TCR beta chains were listed by the study as associated with cytomegalovirus. V-gene and J-gene trimming of TCR beta chains was associated with a missense DCLRE1C variant in a later genetic analysis, and the association was replicated in an independent cohort. The classifier was reported to diagnose cytomegalovirus status with high specificity and sensitivity in both the original cohort and the validation cohort. This cohort had only TCR beta chains sequenced, and the lack of alpha or paired-chain data limited which features could be detected. A further reported finding was that TCR beta sequences accurately predicted the HLA-A and HLA-B alleles for most subjects in the first cohort. In a later analysis, most CMV-associated TCR beta chains were found to appear HLA-restricted, with HLA associations seemingly driven largely by CMV exposure. Because the 87-base-pair reads could not distinguish some IMGT-functional V segments, including TRBV6-2 and TRBV6-3, those segments were excluded. Broadly in line with IMGT annotations, most TCR beta V segments showed up in productive rearrangements about 87% or about 30% of the time in an earlier analysis of approximately 600 of the donors. In vitro tests confirmed that a few of the cytomegalovirus-associated TCR beta chains recognize cytomegalovirus antigens. Linkage disequilibrium might explain the correlated functional status among segregating V segments, but an unknown experimental factor could not be excluded. Because HLA typing was missing for some donors at each locus, association tests included only the typed subset. Sequencing depth was assumed to be roughly uniform across donors in the presence/absence analyses, though that assumption may not hold. A later analysis reported that several top co-occurrence clusters appeared linked to parvovirus B19, influenza, CMV and Epstein-Barr virus. A later analysis associated approximately 17,000 TCR beta sequences with specific HLA alleles at a false discovery rate of 0.05. Compared with the 666-donor mean, donors in an Asian-associated ancestry cluster had fewer N-insertions in productive TCRs, according to a later genetic analysis. Immune exposure information for the cohort was limited to CMV serostatus. When HLA alleles, especially DR and DQ, strongly co-occurred, attributing TCR associations to individual alleles was difficult. Across donors, most TCR sequences were observed very rarely, whereas some public TCRs were present in many individuals. The earlier analysis of nearly 600 of the donors excluded fewer than 20 rarely observed V segments, including chromosome 9 orphons, because counts were too low. The authors suggested that the approach could potentially be extended to other disease states and immunological phenotypes. Compared with equally common non-associated chains, HLA-associated TCR beta chains in a later analysis were more clonally expanded and had lower generation probabilities.

The CDR3 holds 14 amino acids from the cysteine to the phenylalanine. This entry keeps only the CDR3 DNA: 42 bases, framed from base 1. Sequences SGHAT (CDR1) and FQNNGV (CDR2) are obtained from the germline V gene. From V the trimming removes 5 bases and from J it removes 4 bases, while the gene matches leave 7 bases of the junction unaccounted for. The cohort consisted of 666 healthy bone marrow donors. All cohort members were sampled while nominally healthy, although unrecorded immune exposures were likely present. The donor was CMV seropositive and belonged to the group of 250 to 300 seropositive cohort members. Each donor provided a peripheral blood sample, and peripheral blood mononuclear cells were used for TCR beta sequencing. Genomic DNA extraction from the blood cell samples was performed with the Qiagen DNeasy Blood Extraction Kit.

The clonotype originates from a young man in good health and CMV-seropositive. The sample consisted of PBMCs. Recombination linked TRBV11-2 to TRBJ1-1; 7 bases in the middle match TRBD1. The DNA sequence reads TGTGCCAGCAGCCTGTGGACAGGTGGCACTGAAGCTTTCTTT. This translates into CASSLWTGGTEAFF.